The 16 T cell receptor beta chains presented below share a single source sample, sequenced in a study of control samples from healthy donors and cancer patients. Using immunoSEQ multiplex PCR, the repertoire was profiled, and TCRdb retains in-frame clones only, with some absent. The sample lists approximately 140,000 clones, more than 85% seen once, with roughly 5.7% in the top ten. Sequencing was carried out using blood. The receptors were gathered from a man aged 18 to 30 in good health.

The chain uses TRBV24-1 and TRBJ2-7, with TRBD1 matching over 8 bases. CDR3 size: 12 residues. The germline CDR1 and CDR2 sequences are KGHDR and SFDVKD. Trimming took 7 bases from V and 6 from J; bases not matched to a gene: 4. CDR3 sequence (DNA): TGTGCCACCAGCGACAGGGGCGTCGAGCAGTACTTC. Residues: CATSDRGVEQYF.

This clone was detected once. V and J are TRBV10-2 and TRBJ1-5; maybe TRBD1 (5 bases). This CDR3 is 14 amino acids long. The ends were cut back, 4 bases at V and 7 bases at J, with 14 bases in the middle. CDR1 is WSHSY, CDR2 SAAADI, per germline. The CDR3 DNA sequence: TGCGCCAGCAGTGGGGGCCTGTCCCAACAGCCCCAGCATTTT. Translating it yields CASSGGLSQQPQHF.

The chain employs TRBV6-5 and TRBJ2-7; D unclear. From germline, CDR1 is MNHEY and CDR2 SVGAGI. CDR3 length: 15 residues. Trimming removed 0 bases from V and 0 bases from J, with 9 bases in between. CDR3 DNA sequence: TGTGCCAGCAGTTACTCGGCAGCCAACTCCTACGAGCAGTACTTC. Protein: CASSYSAANSYEQYF.

This clone was counted ten times or more. V gene TRBV27 combines with J gene TRBJ1-2; TRBD1 agrees at 9 bases. Germline loops: CDR1 MNHEY, CDR2 SMNVEV (reference sequence). V lost 5 bases to trimming and J lost 8 bases; unmatched junction nucleotides: 15. CDR3 length: 16 amino acids. The CDR3 is CASSPTAYRGRRGYTF. The CDR3 region has the DNA TGTGCCAGCAGTCCGACCGCTTACAGGGGGCGAAGGGGCTACACCTTC.

The V call is TRBV11-2, the J call TRBJ1-2; D is unresolved. This CDR3 contains 12 residues. CDR1 and CDR2 (germline): SGHAT, FQNNGV. The V gene lost 0 bases and the J gene lost 10 bases, with 9 bases spanning the gap. Here the CDR3 reads CASSLEGISYTF. CDR3 nucleotides: TGTGCCAGCAGCTTAGAAGGGATTTCCTACACCTTC.

The gene calls are TRBV18 and TRBJ1-4; unclear D gene. V dropped 3 bases and J dropped 5 bases, with 10 bases sitting between them. Germline V gene data show CDR1 as KGHSH and CDR2 as LQKENI. The length of the CDR3 is 14 residues. The CDR3 region is CASSPEQGNEKLFF. CDR3 DNA: TGTGCCAGCTCACCTGAACAAGGGAATGAAAAACTGTTTTTT.

The V call is TRBV6-2 or TRBV6-3, the J call TRBJ2-7, with D unclear. The CDR3 runs 14 residues. CDR1 MNHEY and CDR2 SVGEGT come from the germline V gene. V was pared by 4 bases and J by 0 bases, with 10 bases between. The CDR3 is CASSWRLSSYEQYF. CDR3 DNA: TGTGCCAGCAGTTGGAGACTTAGCTCCTACGAGCAGTACTTC.

The chain is built from TRBV7-9 and TRBJ1-1; no firm D call. Trimming stripped 4 bases from V and 4 bases from J, with 13 bases between. CDR3 length equals 14 residues. CDR1 SEHNR and CDR2 FQNEAQ come from the germline V gene (reference sequence). The CDR3 loop is CASSSSSEVTEAFF. In nucleotides, the CDR3 is TGTGCCAGCAGCTCCTCTTCCGAGGTCACTGAAGCTTTCTTT.

J is TRBJ2-1 and V is TRBV15; 7 bases map to TRBD1. The germline V gene has CDR1 LNHNV and CDR2 YYDKDF (reference sequence). With 1 base clipped from V and 5 bases from J, the junction kept 11 bases outside the gene matches. The CDR3 runs to 17 residues. CDR3 nucleotides: TGTGCCACCAGCAGAGGAGGATGGGACAGCGAAAACAATGAGCAGTTCTTC. Translation gives CATSRGGWDSENNEQFF.

The chain employs TRBV18 and TRBJ2-7, with TRBD1 identical over 7 bases. CDR1 is KGHSH, CDR2 LQKENI, per germline. The trim removed 6 bases at V and 3 bases at J, leaving 11 bases unmatched. The CDR3 sequence is 15 residues long. This CDR3 is CASSLDRAASYEQYF. The CDR3 coding sequence is TGTGCCAGCTCTCTAGACAGGGCCGCCAGCTACGAGCAGTACTTC.

This chain links TRBV9 with TRBJ1-5, with 9 bases matching TRBD1. CDR1 SGDLS and CDR2 YYNGEE come from the germline V gene. V was pared by 2 bases and J by 7 bases, with 7 bases of the junction left unmatched. CDR3 length: 15 amino acids. In DNA, the CDR3 is TGTGCCAGCAGCGTTTCCGGGGACAGGGACCAGCCCCAGCATTTT. Translating it yields CASSVSGDRDQPQHF.

Only one count was recorded for this clone. The gene calls are TRBV7-9 and TRBJ2-2; the D is unclear. The CDR3 length is 13 residues. The germline V gene has CDR1 SEHNR and CDR2 FQNEAQ (reference sequence). With 5 bases removed from V and 4 bases from J, the gap between germline ends came to 8 bases. Written as DNA, the CDR3 is TGTGCCAGCAGCCCTCGGACCACCGGGGAGCTGTTTTTT. Amino acid sequence: CASSPRTTGELFF.

The chain has TRBV7-3 and TRBJ2-7, with 9 bases that match TRBD1. With 5 bases clipped from V and 0 bases from J, the junction kept 5 bases outside the gene matches. Germline CDR1 and CDR2: SGHTA and FQGTGA. The CDR3 is made up of 15 amino acids. CDR3 region: CASSRQGGSSYEQYF. The CDR3 nucleotides read TGTGCCAGCAGCAGACAGGGGGGTAGCTCCTACGAGCAGTACTTC. The full variable domain, its missing parts supplied by reference TRBV7-3 and TRBJ2-7, is GAGVSQTPSNKVTEKGKYVELRCDPISGHTALYWYRQSLGQGPEFLIYFQGTGAADDSGLPNDRFFAVRPEGSVSTLKIQRTERGDSAVYLCASSRQGGSSYEQYFGPGTRLTVT.

J is TRBJ1-1 and V is TRBV7-2; 7 nucleotides align to TRBD1. CDR1 is SGHTA, CDR2 FQGNSA, per germline. The V segment lost 3 bases and the J segment 1 base; nucleotides outside the gene matches: 8. This CDR3 has 16 residues. The CDR3 DNA reads as TGTGCCAGCAGCTTCCTAGGGGGACAGCCGAACACTGAAGCTTTCTTT. Its protein is CASSFLGGQPNTEAFF.

The rearrangement joins TRBV3-1 (or the pseudogene TRBV3-2) to TRBJ2-7; no definite D call. The CDR3 length is 12 residues. Germline V gene sequence: CDR1 LGHDT, CDR2 YNNKEL (reference sequence). Trimming removed 1 base at V and 6 bases at J, with 7 bases between. The CDR3 sequence: CASSQAESEQYF. The CDR3 nucleotides read TGTGCCAGCAGCCAAGCAGAATCCGAGCAGTACTTC.

The chain couples TRBV27 to TRBJ2-1, with 9 bases identical to TRBD2. The V gene's germline CDR1 is MNHEY and CDR2 SMNVEV (reference sequence). CDR3 size: 15 residues. Trimming at V came to 5 bases and at J to 5 bases, leaving 7 bases not matched to a gene. The CDR3 reads CASSLAGRYHNEQFF. DNA of the CDR3: TGTGCCAGCAGTCTAGCGGGACGTTATCACAATGAGCAGTTCTTC.